This T cell receptor beta chain appears in the sequencing data of a study of blood T cell repertoires in COVID-19. Study-level background: From T cells, B-cell-depleted T cells, or PBMCs came the material, which was cDNA or gDNA.

Original data processing: Reference gene primer amplification in the assay estimated nucleated cell counts. Clones were sequenced by immunoSEQ multiplex PCR, and TCRdb holds only the in-frame ones, with some missing. V, J and clone size derive from that table, while D and trimming were established from the DNA sequence. The profile shows 200,000 to 300,000 clones, about 79% of them singletons. Germline V lookup: CDR1 SGHAT, CDR2 FQDESV (reference sequence). This CDR3 is built from 15 residues. V lost 5 bases and J 3 bases, leaving 16 bases between the germline ends. The clonotype comes from a woman of 80 years or more with acute or convalescent COVID-19. The gene calls are TRBV11-1 and TRBJ1-1, with a weak D call TRBD1 (6 bases). The sample was peripheral blood. CDR3 region: CASSIHLGADTEAFF. The CDR3 bases are TGTGCCAGCAGCATCCATCTGGGGGCGGACACTGAAGCTTTCTTT.